These T cell receptor beta chains were read from a single sample in a study of molecular identifiers for immune sequencing clone quantification. TCRdb re-called the PCR reads with MiXCR, one entry per CDR3 protein. This table holds more than 450,000 distinct CDR3 sequences, 25% found once. Sequencing used naive CD8+ T cells from blood, with Jurkat cell RNA spiked in. These receptors came from a human donor in good health. Some libraries in this study had Jurkat cell RNA spiked in. CDR3s leave out the opening cysteine and the closing phenylalanine or tryptophan.

V gene: TRBV5-5; J gene: TRBJ2-7; CDR3 protein: ASSPSGTDYEQY
V gene: TRBV7-6; J gene: TRBJ1-1; CDR3 protein: ASSPYGTEAF
V gene: TRBV7-3; J gene: TRBJ2-3; CDR3 protein: ASSQLAGGITDTQY
V gene: TRBV11-2; J gene: TRBJ2-5; CDR3 protein: ASSLVEATQETQY
V gene: TRBV5-1; J gene: TRBJ2-5; CDR3 protein: ASSTGTSGGGQETQY
V gene: TRBV5-6; J gene: TRBJ1-2; CDR3 protein: ASSTGRLYLYGYT
V gene: TRBV7-9; J gene: TRBJ2-7; CDR3 protein: ASSANDGAVYEQY
V gene: TRBV4-3; J gene: TRBJ1-1; CDR3 protein: ASSQERTLGTEAF
V gene: TRBV30; J gene: TRBJ1-2; CDR3 protein: AWNKISGQLYGYT
V gene: TRBV7-9; J gene: TRBJ2-3; CDR3 protein: ASSPPPLAGDADTQY
V gene: TRBV18; J gene: TRBJ1-1; CDR3 protein: ASSPPGEQGTLNTEAF
V gene: TRBV20-1; J gene: TRBJ2-7; CDR3 protein: SASLGQGMGWYERY
V gene: TRBV19; J gene: TRBJ2-7; CDR3 protein: ASSIGTSGLYEQY
V gene: TRBV29-1; J gene: TRBJ2-7; CDR3 protein: SVGPPTGPYEQY
V gene: TRBV19; J gene: TRBJ2-7; CDR3 protein: ASSIVLAPYEQY
V gene: TRBV6-1; J gene: TRBJ1-2; CDR3 protein: ASEEENYGYT
V gene: TRBV7-6; J gene: TRBJ1-1; CDR3 protein: ASSLGQGVVFTEAF
V gene: TRBV4-1; J gene: TRBJ2-7; CDR3 protein: ASSQELAGPSYEQY
V gene: TRBV7-2; J gene: TRBJ2-2; CDR3 protein: ASSSINRGTGELF
V gene: TRBV10-2; J gene: TRBJ1-1; CDR3 protein: ASSESWGSHTEAF
V gene: TRBV4-1; J gene: TRBJ1-3; CDR3 protein: ASSQVGGSISGNTIY
V gene: TRBV4-1; J gene: TRBJ2-1; CDR3 protein: ASSPELLAGGFEF
V gene: TRBV3-1; J gene: TRBJ1-4; CDR3 protein: ASSQDWDGENEKLF
V gene: TRBV7-9; J gene: TRBJ2-1; CDR3 protein: ASSLGGTSYDEQF
V gene: TRBV27; J gene: TRBJ1-1; CDR3 protein: ASSLLDSDTEAF
V gene: TRBV6-5; J gene: TRBJ2-7; CDR3 protein: ASTGGSSYEQY
V gene: TRBV27; J gene: TRBJ2-6; CDR3 protein: ASTAGFSSGANVLT
V gene: TRBV4-2; J gene: TRBJ2-5; CDR3 protein: ASSLVLAGAGETQY
V gene: TRBV6-2/TRBV6-3; J gene: TRBJ2-2; CDR3 protein: ASSSGSWTGELY
V gene: TRBV27; J gene: TRBJ2-1; CDR3 protein: ASSLWGGTSYNEQF
V gene: TRBV6-4; J gene: TRBJ2-6; CDR3 protein: ASREDGANVLT
V gene: TRBV25-1; J gene: TRBJ1-1; CDR3 protein: ASSDREGPTEAF
V gene: TRBV7-9; J gene: TRBJ2-7; CDR3 protein: ASSSPNYEQY
V gene: TRBV12-3/TRBV12-4; J gene: TRBJ2-7; CDR3 protein: ASSPGIPLGEQY
V gene: TRBV7-3; J gene: TRBJ2-3; CDR3 protein: ASSKYGLGTNTDTQY
V gene: TRBV5-8; J gene: TRBJ1-1; CDR3 protein: ASREQMNTEAF
V gene: TRBV4-3; J gene: TRBJ1-2; CDR3 protein: ASSLQGASYGCT
V gene: TRBV4-3; J gene: TRBJ2-4; CDR3 protein: ASSQEPLLGVTKNIQY
V gene: TRBV19; J gene: TRBJ1-1; CDR3 protein: ASRIEGNRASTEAL
V gene: TRBV5-6; J gene: TRBJ2-7; CDR3 protein: ASSSYQIIEQY
V gene: TRBV20-1; J gene: TRBJ1-2; CDR3 protein: SASNAANYGYT
V gene: TRBV1; J gene: TRBJ1-4; CDR3 protein: TSSQVRSPRVRRNEKLF
V gene: TRBV11-2; J gene: TRBJ1-2; CDR3 protein: ASSPTSLAKYGYA
V gene: TRBV7-7; J gene: TRBJ2-2; CDR3 protein: ASSLVPTPNTGELF
V gene: TRBV30; J gene: TRBJ2-1; CDR3 protein: AWRIALYNEQF
V gene: TRBV7-9; J gene: TRBJ1-2; CDR3 protein: ASSLNMRGNTGYT
V gene: TRBV5-6; J gene: TRBJ1-2; CDR3 protein: ASSLEGVANYGYT
V gene: TRBV21-1; J gene: TRBJ2-3; CDR3 protein: ASSTVFGHAPATQY
V gene: TRBV19; J gene: TRBJ2-7; CDR3 protein: ASSIGTWYEQY
V gene: TRBV30; J gene: TRBJ2-5; CDR3 protein: AWMARYQETQY